Described below is a single T cell receptor (beta chain) sequence and its context. This entry comes from a study of identical twins. TCRdb itself ran the 5' RACE reads through MiXCR, one entry per CDR3 protein. This repertoire shows just under 550,000 distinct CDR3 sequences, around 15% found once; its top ten account for roughly 0.46%. The V gene's germline CDR1 is DFQATT and CDR2 SNEGSKA (reference sequence). The CDR3 is 12 amino acids. The V gene lost 0 bases and the J gene lost 10 bases, with 12 bases spanning the gap. This sample also belongs to another study, concerning yellow fever vaccine responses in identical twins.

The receptor's source is a woman aged 18-30 years in good health. The V gene is TRBV20-1, the J gene TRBJ2-5; D is uncertain. The specimen was CD4+ T cells sorted from blood. DNA for the CDR3: TGCAGTGCTAGAGATTGGCTCGAGGTCCAGTACTTC. Protein sequence: CSARDWLEVQYF.